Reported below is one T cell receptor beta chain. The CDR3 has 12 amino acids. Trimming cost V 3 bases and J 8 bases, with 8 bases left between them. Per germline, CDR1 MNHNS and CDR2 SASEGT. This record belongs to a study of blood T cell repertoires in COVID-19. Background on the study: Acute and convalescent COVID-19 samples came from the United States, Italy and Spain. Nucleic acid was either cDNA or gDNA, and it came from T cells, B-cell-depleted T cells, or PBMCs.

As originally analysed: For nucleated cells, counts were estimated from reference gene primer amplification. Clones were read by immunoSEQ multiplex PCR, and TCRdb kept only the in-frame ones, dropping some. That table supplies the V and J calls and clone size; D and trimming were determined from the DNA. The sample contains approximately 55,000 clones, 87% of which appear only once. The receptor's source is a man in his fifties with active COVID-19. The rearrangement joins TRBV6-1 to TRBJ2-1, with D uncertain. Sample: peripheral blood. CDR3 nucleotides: TGTGCCAGCAGTGACGCGGTGTATGAGCAGTTCTTC. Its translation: CASSDAVYEQFF.